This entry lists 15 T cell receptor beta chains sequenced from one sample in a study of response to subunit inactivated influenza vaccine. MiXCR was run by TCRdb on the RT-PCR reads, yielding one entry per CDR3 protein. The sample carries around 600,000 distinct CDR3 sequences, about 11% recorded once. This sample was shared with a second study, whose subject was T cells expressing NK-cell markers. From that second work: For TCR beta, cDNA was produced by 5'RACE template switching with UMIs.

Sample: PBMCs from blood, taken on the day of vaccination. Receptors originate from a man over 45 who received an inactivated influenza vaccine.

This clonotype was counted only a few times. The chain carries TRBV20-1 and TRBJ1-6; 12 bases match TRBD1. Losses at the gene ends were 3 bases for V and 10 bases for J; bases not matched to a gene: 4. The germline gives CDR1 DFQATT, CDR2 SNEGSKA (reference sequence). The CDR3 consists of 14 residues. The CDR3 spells CSASRDRGRSPLHF. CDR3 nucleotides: TGCAGTGCTAGCCGGGACAGGGGGCGATCACCCCTCCACTTT.

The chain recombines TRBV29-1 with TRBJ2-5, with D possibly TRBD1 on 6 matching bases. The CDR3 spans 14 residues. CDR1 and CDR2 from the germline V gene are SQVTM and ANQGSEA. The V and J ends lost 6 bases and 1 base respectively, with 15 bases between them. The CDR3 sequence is CSVDAAGVQETQYF. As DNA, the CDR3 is TGCAGCGTAGATGCGGCAGGGGTCCAAGAGACCCAGTACTTC.

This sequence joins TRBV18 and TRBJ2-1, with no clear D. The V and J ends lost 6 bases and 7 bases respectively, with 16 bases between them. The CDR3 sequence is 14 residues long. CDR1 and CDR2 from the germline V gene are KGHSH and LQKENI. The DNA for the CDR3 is TGTGCCAGCTCCGATAGTGCACGAAAGAATGAGCAGTTCTTC. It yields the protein CASSDSARKNEQFF.

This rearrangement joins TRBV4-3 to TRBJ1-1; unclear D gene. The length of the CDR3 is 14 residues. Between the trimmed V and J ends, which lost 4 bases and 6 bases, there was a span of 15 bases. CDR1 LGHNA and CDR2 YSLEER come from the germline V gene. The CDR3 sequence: CASSPAPIDAEAFF. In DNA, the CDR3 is TGCGCCAGCAGCCCCGCCCCGATTGATGCTGAAGCTTTCTTT.

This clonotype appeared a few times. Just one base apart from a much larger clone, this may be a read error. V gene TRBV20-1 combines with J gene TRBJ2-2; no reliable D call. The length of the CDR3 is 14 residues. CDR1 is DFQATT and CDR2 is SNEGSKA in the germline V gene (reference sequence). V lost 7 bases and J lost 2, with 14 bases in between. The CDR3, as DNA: TGCAGTGTGCAAACCCAGATCAACACCGGGGAGCTGTTTTTT. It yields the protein CSVQTQINTGELFF.

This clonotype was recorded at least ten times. CDR3 amino acids: CASSSGAFRNGYTF. CDR3 sequence (DNA): TGTGCCAGCAGTTCGGGAGCATTTAGGAATGGCTACACCTTC. The genes are TRBV28 and TRBJ1-2; D call uncertain. From germline, CDR1 is MDHEN and CDR2 SYDVKM. This CDR3 comprises 14 residues. Trimming took off 4 bases at V and 6 bases at J, with 15 bases between the two ends.

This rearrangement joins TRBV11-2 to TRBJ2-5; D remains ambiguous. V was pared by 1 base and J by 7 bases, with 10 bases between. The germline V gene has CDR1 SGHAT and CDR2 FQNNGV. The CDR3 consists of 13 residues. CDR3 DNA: TGTGCCAGCAGCTTAGGCCCCGTGGGGACCCAGTACTTC. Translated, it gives CASSLGPVGTQYF.

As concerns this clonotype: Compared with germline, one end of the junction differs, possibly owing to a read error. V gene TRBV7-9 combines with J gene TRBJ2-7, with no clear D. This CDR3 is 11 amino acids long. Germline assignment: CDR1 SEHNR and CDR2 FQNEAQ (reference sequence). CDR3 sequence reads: CASSLLHEHYF. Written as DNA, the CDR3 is TGTGCCAGCAGCTTACTGCACGAGCACTACTTC.

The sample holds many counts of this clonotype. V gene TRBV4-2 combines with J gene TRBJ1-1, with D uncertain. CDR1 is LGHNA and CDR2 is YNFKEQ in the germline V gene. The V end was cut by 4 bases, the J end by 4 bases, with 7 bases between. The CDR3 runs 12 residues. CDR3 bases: TGTGCCAGCAGCCCGGGGATCACTGAAGCTTTCTTT. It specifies CASSPGITEAFF.

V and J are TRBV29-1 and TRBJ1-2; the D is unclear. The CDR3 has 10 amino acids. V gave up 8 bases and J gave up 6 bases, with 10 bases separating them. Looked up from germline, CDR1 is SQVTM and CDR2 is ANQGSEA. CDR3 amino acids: CSSSGNGYTF. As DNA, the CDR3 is TGCAGCAGCTCAGGAAATGGCTACACCTTC.

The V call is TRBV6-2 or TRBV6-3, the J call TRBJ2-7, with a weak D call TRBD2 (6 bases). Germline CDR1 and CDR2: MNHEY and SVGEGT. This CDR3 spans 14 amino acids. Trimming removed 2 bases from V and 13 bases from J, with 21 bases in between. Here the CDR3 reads CASSYQQSGGIGYF. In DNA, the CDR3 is TGTGCCAGCAGTTACCAACAATCCGGAGGGATCGGCTACTTC.

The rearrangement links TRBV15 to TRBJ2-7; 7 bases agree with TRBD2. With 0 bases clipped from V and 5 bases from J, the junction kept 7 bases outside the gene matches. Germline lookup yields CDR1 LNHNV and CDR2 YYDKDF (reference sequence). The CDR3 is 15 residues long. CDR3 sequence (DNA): TGTGCCACCAGCAGAGACGGGAGGTTCGACCACGAGCAGTACTTC. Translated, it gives CATSRDGRFDHEQYF.

DNA of the CDR3: TGTGCCAGCAGACGAGACAGGGGGGGTGAAGCTTTCTTT. This encodes CASRRDRGGEAFF. The genes are TRBV7-9 and TRBJ1-1; TRBD1 matches at 9 bases. CDR1 is SEHNR and CDR2 is FQNEAQ in the germline V gene (reference sequence). V trimming: 6 bases; J trimming: 7 bases; junction bases outside the gene matches: 6. The CDR3 has 13 amino acids.

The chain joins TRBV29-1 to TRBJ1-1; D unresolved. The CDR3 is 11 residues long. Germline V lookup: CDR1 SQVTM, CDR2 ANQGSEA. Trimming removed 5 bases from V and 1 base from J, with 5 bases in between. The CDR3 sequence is CSVRENTEAFF. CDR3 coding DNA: TGCAGCGTTCGCGAGAACACTGAAGCTTTCTTT.

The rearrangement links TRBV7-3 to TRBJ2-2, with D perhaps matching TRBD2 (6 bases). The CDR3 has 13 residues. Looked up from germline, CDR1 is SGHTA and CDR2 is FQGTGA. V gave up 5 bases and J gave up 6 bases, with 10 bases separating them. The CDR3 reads CASSTRESGELFF. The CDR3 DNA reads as TGTGCCAGCAGCACCCGGGAGTCCGGGGAGCTGTTTTTT.